The entry that follows covers one T cell receptor (beta chain) sequence. Its antigen is as yet unknown. The data derive from a study of cytomegalovirus exposure and HLA in healthy donors. Whole-study results and caveats: Specificity for CMV antigens was confirmed in vitro for a few of the CMV-associated chains.

PCR involved 60 Vbeta and 13 Jbeta primers. Sequencing was performed with immunoSEQ multiplex PCR; in TCRdb, only in-frame clones are kept and a portion is missing. This repertoire shows 110,000 to 150,000 clones, 73% found once; its top ten account for around 15%. V lost 6 bases and J 7 bases, leaving 13 bases between the germline ends. Germline lookup yields CDR1 MDHEN and CDR2 SYDVKM. This CDR3 has 13 residues. This receptor was obtained from a human donor in good health. The sequenced sample consisted of PBMCs. The V call is TRBV28, the J call TRBJ2-4, with a possible D match to TRBD1 (6 bases). The CDR3 region is CASREQGSNIQYF. The CDR3 DNA reads as TGTGCCAGCAGGGAACAGGGTTCCAACATTCAGTACTTC.